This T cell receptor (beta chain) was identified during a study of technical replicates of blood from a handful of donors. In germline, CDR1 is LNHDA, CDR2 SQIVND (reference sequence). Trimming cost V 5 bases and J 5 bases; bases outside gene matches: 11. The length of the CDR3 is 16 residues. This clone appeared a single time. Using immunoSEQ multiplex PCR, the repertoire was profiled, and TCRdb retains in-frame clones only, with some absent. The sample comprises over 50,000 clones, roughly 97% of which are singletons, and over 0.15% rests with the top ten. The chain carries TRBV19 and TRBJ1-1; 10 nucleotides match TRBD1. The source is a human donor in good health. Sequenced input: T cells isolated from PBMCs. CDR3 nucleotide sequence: TGTGCCAGTAGTTTGCCGGGACAGGGGCCAACAACTGAAGCTTTCTTT. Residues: CASSLPGQGPTTEAFF.